Listed below are T cell receptor beta chains from one sample, sequenced in a study of follicular helper T cells after annual influenza vaccination. TCRdb's table, derived via immunoSEQ multiplex PCR, lists solely in-frame clones and lacks some. The sample includes some 1,700 clones, less than 90% of them seen just once. Sequencing was performed on CXCR5+ CD38- circulating T follicular helper cells from blood, taken on the day of influenza vaccination. The receptors shown here come from an adult who received the influenza vaccine. The CDR3 runs from the conserved cysteine through the conserved F or W. The D gene is left open where the match is weak. The size field is filled for only some rows; it gives once, few, many or a size class.

d_gene	j_gene	v_gene	abundance	CDR3nt	CDR3aa
.	TRBJ2-7	TRBV6-5	.	TGTGCCAGCAGAACGAATCGGGGTGAGCAGTACTTC	CASRTNRGEQYF
TRBD2	TRBJ2-1	TRBV15	once	TGTGCCACCAGCAGAGAGGCGGGACTAGCGGGATTGGAGCAGTTCTTC	CATSREAGLAGLEQFF
.	TRBJ1-5	TRBV15	.	TGTGCCACGGCCGACGGGGGGATACGCAATCAGCCCCAGCATTTT	CATADGGIRNQPQHF
.	TRBJ1-2	TRBV9	.	TGTGCCAGCAGCGTAGAAGGCATGGGAAATCGCTATGGCTACACCTTC	CASSVEGMGNRYGYTF
.	TRBJ1-2	TRBV11-2	.	TGTGCCAGCAGCTTAACCCCCACAGCGTTAAATGGCTACACCTTC	CASSLTPTALNGYTF
.	TRBJ1-1	TRBV6-5	.	TGTGCCAGCAGTTACGACGCGGGCGGGTGGGGGACTGAAGCTTTCTTT	CASSYDAGGWGTEAFF
TRBD1	TRBJ1-1	TRBV20-1	.	TGCAGTGCTATCCGGGACAGTGAAGCTTTCTTT	CSAIRDSEAFF
.	TRBJ1-1	TRBV19	.	TGTGCCAGTAAGTGGCAGGTTAACACTGAAGCTTTCTTT	CASKWQVNTEAFF
.	TRBJ1-2	TRBV7-2	few	TGTGCCAGCAGCTTTCAAGGGTATGGCTACACCTTC	CASSFQGYGYTF
.	TRBJ1-3	TRBV19	.	TGTGCCAGTAGTATCGGACAGACGAACACCATATATTTT	CASSIGQTNTIYF
.	TRBJ2-3	TRBV5-1	.	TGCGCCAGCAGCTCGGGAGTCTACACGCAGTATTTT	CASSSGVYTQYF
TRBD1	TRBJ1-2	TRBV11-2	few	TGTGCCAGCAGCTTTGACAGGGGAAGCTATGGCTACACCTTC	CASSFDRGSYGYTF
.	TRBJ1-5	TRBV6-1	.	TGTGCCAGCAGTGAAGAAAGGGAATGGCAGCCCCAGCATTTT	CASSEEREWQPQHF
TRBD2	TRBJ2-2	TRBV25-1	.	TGTGCCAGCGGGACTAGCGGGAGGGCCGACGGGGAGCTGTTTTTT	CASGTSGRADGELFF
TRBD2	TRBJ2-3	TRBV7-3	.	TGTGCCAGCAGCTTGACTAGCGACACAGATACGCAGTATTTT	CASSLTSDTDTQYF
TRBD1	TRBJ1-5	TRBV7-6	.	TGTGCCAGCAGCTTAGATTCGGGCCCAGGGGGGCCCCAGCATTTT	CASSLDSGPGGPQHF
.	TRBJ2-5	TRBV19	.	TGTGCCAGTAGTAATTTGCAAGAGACCCAGTACTTC	CASSNLQETQYF
.	TRBJ1-2	TRBV4-1	.	TGCGCCAGCAGCCAAGGGTCTGGCTACACCTTC	CASSQGSGYTF
.	TRBJ1-5	TRBV27	.	TGTGCCAGCAGGAGAGGGGGGGCTAGCAATCAGCCCCAGCATTTT	CASRRGGASNQPQHF
TRBD2	TRBJ2-5	TRBV7-2	.	TGTGCCAGCAGGGGTCTAGCGGGGACCCAAGAGACCCAGTACTTC	CASRGLAGTQETQYF
TRBD1	TRBJ1-5	TRBV6-1	.	TGTGCCAGCAGTGCTGAGGGGGCAGGTCAGCCCCAGCATTTT	CASSAEGAGQPQHF
.	TRBJ1-2	TRBV2	.	TGTGCCAGTAGGGATGCCGGGACGCCTCTGGGGAACTATGGCTACACCTTC	CASRDAGTPLGNYGYTF